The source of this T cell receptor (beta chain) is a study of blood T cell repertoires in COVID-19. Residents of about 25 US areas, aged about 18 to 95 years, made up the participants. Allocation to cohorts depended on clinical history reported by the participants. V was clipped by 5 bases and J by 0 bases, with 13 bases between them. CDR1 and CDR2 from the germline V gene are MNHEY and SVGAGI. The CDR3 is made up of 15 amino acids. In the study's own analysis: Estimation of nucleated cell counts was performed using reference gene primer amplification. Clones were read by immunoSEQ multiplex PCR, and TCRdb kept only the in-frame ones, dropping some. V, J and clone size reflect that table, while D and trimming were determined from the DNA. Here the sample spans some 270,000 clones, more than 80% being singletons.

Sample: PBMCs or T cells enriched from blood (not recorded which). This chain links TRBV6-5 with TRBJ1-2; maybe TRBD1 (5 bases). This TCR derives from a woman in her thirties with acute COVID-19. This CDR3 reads CASSRRRATNYGYTF. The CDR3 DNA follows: TGTGCCAGCAGTCGGCGCAGGGCAACTAACTATGGCTACACCTTC.